This is a list of T cell receptor beta chains from one sample in a study of vaccination and CD4 T cells after COVID-19. These receptors' targets are unknown. TCRdb itself ran the PCR reads through MiXCR, one entry per CDR3 protein. This sample carries roughly 20,000 distinct CDR3 sequences, roughly 50% of them seen once, and the ten largest clones take approximately 13%. The material was CD4+ T cells from blood, cultured in vitro, obtained about 7 months after SARS-CoV-2 vaccination. The receptors were gathered from a human donor who had recovered from COVID-19. The CDR3 runs from the conserved cysteine through the conserved F or W.

CDR3	V	J
CASSQGTAINYGYTF	TRBV4-3	TRBJ1-2
CASSLGQSSYEQYF	TRBV7-9	TRBJ2-7
CASMRREGGTGELFF	TRBV6-1	TRBJ2-2
CAISGGGEGYTF	TRBV10-3	TRBJ1-2
CSARAGSYGEQFF	TRBV20-1	TRBJ2-1
CASSFSGFGYQETQYF	TRBV6-5	TRBJ2-5
CAGLDKRYSYEQYF	TRBV10-1	TRBJ2-7
CATSRGGLGETQYF	TRBV15	TRBJ2-5
CASSLDGGRALRQFF	TRBV7-8	TRBJ2-1
CASSYSRGAGEQFF	TRBV7-3	TRBJ2-1
CASSPWGQGNSPLHF	TRBV6-1	TRBJ1-6
CASSEYRQARGETQYF	TRBV6-1	TRBJ2-5
CASSISGIGSPLHF	TRBV19	TRBJ1-6
CASSYAKANSPLHF	TRBV6-5	TRBJ1-6
CASTSRDRGRGDGYTF	TRBV6-1	TRBJ1-2
CASSSGQGTETQYF	TRBV5-1	TRBJ2-5
CASSFGIHTEAFF	TRBV7-9	TRBJ1-1
CASSIHGDYGYTF	TRBV19	TRBJ1-2
CASKAGQARNYGYTF	TRBV19	TRBJ1-2
CASSPGQRGYTF	TRBV6-1	TRBJ1-2
CASTPGPRRTGELFF	TRBV7-2	TRBJ2-2
CASSFLGDSPLHF	TRBV7-9	TRBJ1-6